The 22 T cell receptor beta chains below all came from one sample that was sequenced in a study of T cell repertoires in cytomegalovirus infection. TCRdb used MiXCR to reprocess the reads, holding one entry per CDR3 protein. This table holds about 890,000 distinct CDR3 sequences, about a third found once. These TCRs are of unknown antigen specificity. The material sequenced was cultured CD8+ T cells from PBMCs, taken from culture after CMV antigen stimulation. The receptors were sampled from a human donor in good health (CMV status not recorded). Some clones in this sample may be carry-over from other donors' samples.

This clonotype was found once. V is TRBV5-6 and J is TRBJ2-2; 8 positions agree with TRBD1. CDR3 size: 18 residues. Germline assignment: CDR1 SGHDT and CDR2 YYEEEE. J lost 6 bases, V lost 1 base, and 14 bases had no gene match. CDR3 residues: CASSLLSGRGRLSGELFF. CDR3 sequence (DNA): TGTGCCAGCAGCTTGTTGAGTGGCAGGGGGCGCCTTTCCGGGGAGCTGTTTTTT.

This sequence joins TRBV20-1 and TRBJ1-1, with TRBD1 matching 9 bases. This CDR3 is 10 amino acids long. Germline CDR1 and CDR2: DFQATT and SNEGSKA (reference sequence). CDR3 in amino acids: CSVGTGEAFF. The CDR3 nucleotides are TGCAGCGTCGGGACAGGGGAAGCTTTCTTT.

This chain connects TRBV6-2 or TRBV6-3 to TRBJ2-1; TRBD1 or TRBD2 may be the D gene (6 bases each). V was clipped by 11 bases and J by 7 bases, with 21 bases between them. Germline CDR1 and CDR2: MNHEY and SVGEGT. The CDR3 is made up of 14 amino acids. DNA for the CDR3: TGTGCCGCACCCTGGGGGGCCCAGTTGAATGAGCAGTTCTTC. Translated: CAAPWGAQLNEQFF.

This clonotype was seen once. At one end the junction does not follow the germline gene, possibly because of a read error. The chain couples TRBV7-6 to TRBJ2-5, with TRBD2 matching over 16 bases. Germline V gene data show CDR1 as SGHVS and CDR2 as FNYEAQ. The CDR3 covers 17 residues. This chain's CDR3 is CASSLGLAGGRQETQYF. The CDR3 DNA sequence: TGTGCTAGCAGCTTGGGACTAGCGGGGGGGAGGCAAGAGACCCAGTACTTC.

This clonotype was counted a few times. The V and J genes are TRBV7-8 and TRBJ1-5; D is uncertain. Looked up from germline, CDR1 is SGHVS and CDR2 is FQNEAQ. V lost 5 bases and J lost 4, with 12 bases in between. The CDR3 is made up of 14 amino acids. The DNA for the CDR3 is TGTGCCAGCAGCGCCTCACCGTCGAATCAGCCCCAGCATTTT. Encoded protein: CASSASPSNQPQHF.

This clonotype appeared many times. J is TRBJ2-7 and V is TRBV7-8, with D perhaps TRBD1 or TRBD2 (5 bases each). The CDR3 is 16 amino acids. Germline V gene sequence: CDR1 SGHVS, CDR2 FQNEAQ. Trimming stripped 0 bases from V and 3 bases from J, with 15 bases between. CDR3 sequence: CASSLARGAGNYEQYV. The CDR3 DNA is TGTGCCAGCAGCTTAGCGAGGGGAGCCGGCAACTACGAGCAGTACGTC.

The chain is built from TRBV7-2 and TRBJ2-7, with D possibly matching TRBD2 (5 bases). There are 13 residues in the CDR3. The V and J ends lost 7 bases and 7 bases respectively, with 17 bases between them. Germline-derived CDR1 and CDR2 are SGHTA and FQGNSA. CDR3 residues: CASTRTPGSEQYF. The CDR3 DNA reads TGTGCCAGCACCCGGACTCCCGGATCGGAGCAGTACTTC. The full variable domain, with the rest looked up from reference TRBV7-2 and TRBJ2-7, is GAGVSQSPSNKVTEKGKDVELRCDPISGHTALYWYRQSLGQGLEFLIYFQGNSAPDKSGLPSDRFSAERTGGSVSTLTIQRTQQEDSAVYLCASTRTPGSEQYFGPGTRLTVT.

The rearrangement uses TRBV12-3 or TRBV12-4 and TRBJ2-6, with 7 nucleotides matching TRBD1. After removal of 5 bases from V and 0 bases from J, the junction contained 22 bases not matched to a gene. CDR3 length: 22 residues. The CDR3 bases are TGTGCCAGCAGTCTCTATCGGCCGACAGGGAAAGGGATATTCTCTGGGGCCAACGTCCTGACTTTC. This translates into CASSLYRPTGKGIFSGANVLTF.

The V call is TRBV27, the J call TRBJ1-2, with 7 bases fitting TRBD1. V was clipped by 8 bases and J by 4 bases; unmatched bases: 7. Germline V gene data show CDR1 as MNHEY and CDR2 as SMNVEV (reference sequence). There are 13 residues in the CDR3. CDR3 region: CASSRDRIYGYTF. Written as DNA, the CDR3 is TGTGCCAGCTCCCGGGACAGAATCTATGGCTACACCTTC.

J is TRBJ2-1 and V is TRBV13; TRBD2 matches 8 bases. Germline V gene lookup returns CDR1 PRHDT and CDR2 FYEKMQ (reference sequence). CDR3 length equals 15 residues. The trim removed 5 bases at V and 7 bases at J, leaving 10 bases unmatched. CDR3 sequence: CASSPRDSGVNEQFF. CDR3 bases: TGTGCCAGCAGCCCCCGGGATAGCGGGGTTAATGAGCAGTTCTTC. Based on the CDR3 plus reference TRBV13 and TRBJ2-1, the full variable domain is AAGVIQSPRHLIKEKRETATLKCYPIPRHDTVYWYQQGPGQDPQFLISFYEKMQSDKGSIPDRFSAQQFSDYHSELNMSSLELGDSALYFCASSPRDSGVNEQFFGPGTRLTVL.

The chain is built from TRBV12-3 or TRBV12-4 and TRBJ1-1, with unresolved D. V was trimmed by 9 bases and J by 11 bases, leaving 19 bases between them. The CDR3 is 12 amino acids. CDR3 DNA: TGTGCCAGTTCAGATAATCTCGGTGACGCTTTCTTT. It is translated as CASSDNLGDAFF.

CDR3: CASSLSFSSAGKYGYTF. CDR3 bases: TGTGCCAGCAGTTTATCCTTTTCGTCGGCAGGGAAATATGGCTACACCTTC. The chain combines TRBV27 with TRBJ1-2; D may be TRBD1 (5 bases). There are 17 residues in the CDR3. V lost 0 bases to trimming and J lost 5 bases, with 19 bases between them. Germline CDR1 is MNHEY and CDR2 is SMNVEV (reference sequence).

CDR3 sequence (DNA): TGTGCCAGCAGCATCCGGACCCCCTACGAGCAGTACGTC. Amino acid sequence: CASSIRTPYEQYV. The chain combines TRBV6-2 or TRBV6-3 with TRBJ2-7; D uncertain. CDR1 is MNHEY, CDR2 SVGEGT, per germline. The CDR3 totals 13 residues. V lost 6 bases and J 2 bases, leaving 11 bases between the germline ends.

This clonotype was counted between two and nine times. The rearrangement joins TRBV12-3 or TRBV12-4 to TRBJ2-1, with no clear D. V was trimmed by 4 bases and J by 1 base, leaving 11 bases between them. The CDR3 consists of 15 residues. The CDR3 sequence is CASSYVHSSYNEQFF. CDR3 coding DNA: TGTGCCAGCAGTTATGTACACTCTTCCTACAATGAGCAGTTCTTC.

This chain links TRBV15 with TRBJ1-5; D unresolved. The germline V and J ends were trimmed by 4 bases and 6 bases, with 7 bases remaining between them. The CDR3 is 12 amino acids. Germline V gene sequence: CDR1 LNHNV, CDR2 YYDKDF (reference sequence). In DNA form, the CDR3 reads TGTGCCACCAGCATGGGGTCTCAGCCCCAGCATTTT. This encodes CATSMGSQPQHF. The full variable domain, in which reference TRBV15 and TRBJ1-5 provide the parts outside the CDR3, is DAMVIQNPRYQVTQFGKPVTLSCSQTLNHNVMYWYQQKSSQAPKLLFHYYDKDFNNEADTPDNFQSRRPNTSFCFLDIRSPGLGDTAMYLCATSMGSQPQHFGDGTRLSIL.

The CDR3: CASIGAYNEQFF. CDR3 sequence (DNA): TGTGCCAGCATAGGGGCGTACAATGAGCAGTTCTTC. This chain links TRBV6-6 with TRBJ2-1, with a weak D call TRBD1 (5 bases). CDR3 size: 12 residues. Germline lookup yields CDR1 MNHNY and CDR2 SVGAGI (reference sequence). V lost 7 bases and J lost 4, with 8 bases in between.

There are many counts of this clonotype. The junction and the germline gene differ at one end; a read error may be behind it. The chain couples TRBV5-1 to TRBJ2-1, with a tentative D call TRBD1 (6 bases). The CDR3 has 11 residues. From germline, CDR1 is SGHRS and CDR2 YFSETQ. CDR3 DNA: TGTGCCAGCAGCTCAGGGGATGAGCAGTTCTTC. Encoded protein: CASSSGDEQFF.

In this sample, this clonotype turned up a few times. The chain carries TRBV19 and TRBJ2-7; TRBD2 might be the D (5 bases). V shed 4 bases and J shed 6 bases, with 13 bases lying between them. Germline V gene lookup returns CDR1 LNHDA and CDR2 SQIVND (reference sequence). The CDR3 length is 13 residues. The CDR3 DNA follows: TGTGCCAGTAGTACTGTCGTCGGGGTCGAGCAGTACGTC. It codes for CASSTVVGVEQYV.

This clonotype was counted only a few times. The chain is built from TRBV5-6 and TRBJ1-2; 7 nucleotides align to TRBD1. The ends lost 5 bases at V and 5 bases at J; junction bases unmatched: 9. This CDR3 contains 14 residues. CDR1 is SGHDT and CDR2 is YYEEEE in the germline V gene. The CDR3 DNA is TGTGCCAGCAGTCCATCAGGACAGGAGTATGGCTACACCTTC. Its translation: CASSPSGQEYGYTF.

This clonotype was counted between two and nine times. The rearrangement joins TRBV19 to TRBJ1-6; 12 bases map to TRBD1. The trim removed 10 bases at V and 10 bases at J, leaving 8 bases unmatched. The CDR3 has 14 residues. Germline V CDR1 and CDR2: LNHDA, SQIVND (reference sequence). CDR3 region: CATSPGTGGSPLHF. CDR3 DNA: TGTGCCACCTCCCCCGGGACAGGGGGCTCACCCCTCCACTTT. Based on the CDR3 plus reference TRBV19 and TRBJ1-6, the full variable domain is DGGITQSPKYLFRKEGQNVTLSCEQNLNHDAMYWYRQDPGQGLRLIYYSQIVNDFQKGDIAEGYSVSREKKESFPLTVTSAQKNPTAFYLCATSPGTGGSPLHFGNGTRLTVT.

The chain employs TRBV13 and TRBJ1-6, with D perhaps TRBD1 (5 bases). The CDR3 has 14 residues. V was pared by 5 bases and J by 7 bases, with 12 bases between. Germline assignment: CDR1 PRHDT and CDR2 FYEKMQ (reference sequence). The CDR3 coding sequence is TGTGCCAGCAGCCGCGACAGTTTCAATTCACCCCTCCACTTT. Amino acids: CASSRDSFNSPLHF.

The chain employs TRBV27 and TRBJ2-1, with 7 bases identical to TRBD2. Germline CDR1 MNHEY, CDR2 SMNVEV (reference sequence). The CDR3 extends over 15 amino acids. Trimming cost V 5 bases and J 7 bases; bases outside gene matches: 11. CDR3 in amino acids: CASSPGSGAGNEQFF. DNA of the CDR3: TGTGCCAGCAGTCCGGGGAGCGGGGCGGGGAATGAGCAGTTCTTC.